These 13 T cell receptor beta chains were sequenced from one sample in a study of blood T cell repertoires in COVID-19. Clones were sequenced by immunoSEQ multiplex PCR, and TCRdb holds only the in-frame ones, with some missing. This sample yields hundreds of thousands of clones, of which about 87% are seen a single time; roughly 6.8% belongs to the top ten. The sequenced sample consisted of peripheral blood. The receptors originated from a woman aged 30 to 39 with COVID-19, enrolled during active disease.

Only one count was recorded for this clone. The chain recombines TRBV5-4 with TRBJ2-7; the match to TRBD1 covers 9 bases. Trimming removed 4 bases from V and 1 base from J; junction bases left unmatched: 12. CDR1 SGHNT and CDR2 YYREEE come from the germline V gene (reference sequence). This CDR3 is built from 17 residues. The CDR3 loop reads CASSKDRDRAFSYEQYF. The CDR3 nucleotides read TGTGCCAGCAGCAAGGACCGGGACAGGGCCTTTTCCTACGAGCAGTACTTC.

The CDR3: CASKFRRRELFF. In nucleotides, the CDR3 is TGTGCCAGCAAATTTCGGAGGAGGGAGCTGTTTTTT. The V and J genes are TRBV12-3 or TRBV12-4 and TRBJ2-2; TRBD2 is a possible D gene (5 bases). The CDR3 has 12 residues. V shed 7 bases and J shed 9 bases, with 12 bases lying between them.

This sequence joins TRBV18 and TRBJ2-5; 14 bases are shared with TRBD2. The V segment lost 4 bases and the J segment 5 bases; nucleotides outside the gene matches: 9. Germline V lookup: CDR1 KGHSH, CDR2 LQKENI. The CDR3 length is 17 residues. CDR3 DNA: TGTGCCAGCTCACAAGGGACTAGCGGGAGAGCGAGGGAGACCCAGTACTTC. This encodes CASSQGTSGRARETQYF.

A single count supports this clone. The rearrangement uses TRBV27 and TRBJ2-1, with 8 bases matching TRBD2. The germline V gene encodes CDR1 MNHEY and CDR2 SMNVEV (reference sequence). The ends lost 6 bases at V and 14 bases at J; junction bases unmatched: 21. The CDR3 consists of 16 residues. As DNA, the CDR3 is TGTGCCAGCAGGCCAGACTCGGGACTAGAAGGCACGAGGGAGTTCTTC. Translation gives CASRPDSGLEGTREFF.

In nucleotides, the CDR3 is TGTGCCAGCAGCTTAGCCCAGGGTTTGGGGGAGACCCAGTACTTC. It translates to CASSLAQGLGETQYF. The gene calls are TRBV7-2 and TRBJ2-5; weak D call: TRBD1 (5 bases). Germline values: CDR1 SGHTA, CDR2 FQGNSA. V was cut by 0 bases and J by 5 bases, with 13 bases left in between. The CDR3 is 15 amino acids.

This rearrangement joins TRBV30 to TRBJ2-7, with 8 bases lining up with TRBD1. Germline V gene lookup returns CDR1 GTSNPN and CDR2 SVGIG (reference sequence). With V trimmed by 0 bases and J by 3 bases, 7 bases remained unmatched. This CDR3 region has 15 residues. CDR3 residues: CAWSVGGTGHYEQYV. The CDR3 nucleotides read TGTGCCTGGAGTGTAGGGGGGACAGGACACTACGAGCAGTACGTC.

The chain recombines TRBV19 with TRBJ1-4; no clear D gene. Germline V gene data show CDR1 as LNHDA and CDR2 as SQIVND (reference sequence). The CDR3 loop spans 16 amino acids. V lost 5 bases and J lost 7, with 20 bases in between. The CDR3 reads CASSPDSRLGIEKLFF. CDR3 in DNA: TGTGCCAGTAGTCCGGACTCCCGGCTTGGGATTGAAAAACTGTTTTTT.

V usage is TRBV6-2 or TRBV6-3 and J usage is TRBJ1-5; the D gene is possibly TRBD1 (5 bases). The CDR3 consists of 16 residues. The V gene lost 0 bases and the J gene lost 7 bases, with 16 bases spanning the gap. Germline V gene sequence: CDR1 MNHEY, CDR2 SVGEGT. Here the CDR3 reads CASSYSKGLRGQPQHF. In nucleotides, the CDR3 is TGTGCCAGCAGTTACTCAAAGGGGTTGAGAGGACAGCCCCAGCATTTT.

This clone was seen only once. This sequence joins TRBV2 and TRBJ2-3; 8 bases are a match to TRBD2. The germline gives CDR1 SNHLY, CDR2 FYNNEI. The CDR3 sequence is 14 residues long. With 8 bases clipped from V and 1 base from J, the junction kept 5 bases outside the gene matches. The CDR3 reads CASVSGSRTDTQYF. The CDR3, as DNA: TGTGCCAGCGTGAGCGGGAGCCGCACAGATACGCAGTATTTT.

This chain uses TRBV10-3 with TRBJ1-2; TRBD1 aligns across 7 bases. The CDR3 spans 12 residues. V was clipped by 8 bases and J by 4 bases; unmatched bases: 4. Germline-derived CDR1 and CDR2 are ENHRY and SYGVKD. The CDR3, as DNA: TGTGCCATCCGACAGGGTTCCTATGGCTACACCTTC. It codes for CAIRQGSYGYTF.

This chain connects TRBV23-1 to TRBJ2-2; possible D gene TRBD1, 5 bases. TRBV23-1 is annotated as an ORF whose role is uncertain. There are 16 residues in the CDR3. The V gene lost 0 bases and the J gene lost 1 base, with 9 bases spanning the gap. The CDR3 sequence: CASSQSGRVNTGELFF. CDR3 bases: TGCGCCAGCAGTCAATCGGGCAGGGTGAACACCGGGGAGCTGTTTTTT.

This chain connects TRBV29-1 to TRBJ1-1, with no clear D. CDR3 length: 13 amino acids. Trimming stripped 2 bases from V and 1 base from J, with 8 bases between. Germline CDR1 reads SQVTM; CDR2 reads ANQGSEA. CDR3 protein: CSVEPTGNTEAFF. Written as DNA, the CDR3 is TGCAGCGTTGAACCGACTGGGAACACTGAAGCTTTCTTT.

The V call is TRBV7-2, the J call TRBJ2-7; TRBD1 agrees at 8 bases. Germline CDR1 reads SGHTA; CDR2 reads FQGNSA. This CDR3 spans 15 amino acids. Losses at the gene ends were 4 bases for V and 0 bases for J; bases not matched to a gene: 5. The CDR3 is CASSSTGGSSYEQYV. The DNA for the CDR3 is TGTGCCAGCAGCTCTACAGGGGGGAGCTCCTACGAGCAGTACGTC.